Below, 23 T cell receptor beta chains from the same sample are listed, as sequenced in a study of T cell repertoires in cytomegalovirus infection. Their antigens are not known. Each CDR3 protein gets one entry after TCRdb re-called the reads with MiXCR. This sample has about 740,000 distinct CDR3 sequences; roughly a third occur once, and the top ten carry approximately 18%. The specimen was cultured PBMCs, collected from culture after CMV antigen stimulation. These receptors all come from a human donor in good health (CMV status not recorded). Some clones in this sample may be carry-over from other donors' samples.

The chain links TRBV6-1 to TRBJ2-3, with 7 bases lining up with TRBD2. This CDR3 comprises 15 residues. The V gene's germline CDR1 is MNHNS and CDR2 SASEGT. V was clipped by 0 bases and J by 1 base; unmatched bases: 1. CDR3 amino acids: CASSEALAGTDTQYF. The CDR3 DNA follows: TGTGCCAGCAGTGAAGCCCTAGCGGGCACAGATACGCAGTATTTT.

This chain uses TRBV5-4 with TRBJ2-5, with D uncertain. CDR1 SGHNT and CDR2 YYREEE come from the germline V gene (reference sequence). V lost 4 bases, J lost 3 bases, and 10 bases lay in between. The CDR3 contains 13 residues. CDR3 residues: CASSPRIEETQYF. The CDR3 DNA is TGTGCCAGCAGCCCCCGGATCGAAGAGACCCAGTACTTC.

The V and J genes are TRBV7-2 and TRBJ2-7; D unresolved. Trimming cost V 5 bases and J 6 bases, with 11 bases left between them. This CDR3 comprises 12 residues. CDR1 is SGHTA and CDR2 is FQGNSA in the germline V gene. CDR3 sequence (DNA): TGTGCCAGCAGCCCTCGGGTGTCCGAGCAGTACTTC. Its protein is CASSPRVSEQYF. The full variable domain, with the rest looked up from reference TRBV7-2 and TRBJ2-7, is GAGVSQSPSNKVTEKGKDVELRCDPISGHTALYWYRQSLGQGLEFLIYFQGNSAPDKSGLPSDRFSAERTGGSVSTLTIQRTQQEDSAVYLCASSPRVSEQYFGPGTRLTVT.

This clonotype was counted a few times. V usage is TRBV6-2 or TRBV6-3 and J usage is TRBJ2-5, with 8 bases matching TRBD1. Germline CDR1 MNHEY, CDR2 SVGEGT. This CDR3 is 15 amino acids long. V lost 7 bases, J lost 5 bases, and 12 bases stayed unmatched. In nucleotides, the CDR3 is TGTGCCAGCACCACCGACAGGGGAAGACCGGAGACCCAGTACTTC. Translation gives CASTTDRGRPETQYF.

This clonotype was picked up a small number of times. The chain carries TRBV27 and TRBJ2-4; 12 bases map to TRBD2. The CDR3 loop spans 13 amino acids. Germline V gene data show CDR1 as MNHEY and CDR2 as SMNVEV (reference sequence). V dropped 8 bases and J dropped 8; count of bases not matched to a gene: 4. CDR3 region: CASWTSGADIQYF. The CDR3 DNA sequence: TGTGCCAGCTGGACTAGCGGGGCGGACATTCAGTACTTC.

This clonotype has a single count. This chain uses TRBV7-9 with TRBJ2-2; D is perhaps TRBD1 (6 bases). The CDR3 is made up of 15 amino acids. V lost 5 bases and J 6 bases, leaving 16 bases between the germline ends. Looked up from germline, CDR1 is SEHNR and CDR2 is FQNEAQ (reference sequence). Here the CDR3 reads CASSGTNSPSGELFF. The CDR3 DNA reads as TGTGCCAGCAGCGGGACAAACTCCCCCTCCGGGGAGCTGTTTTTT.

The CDR3 here is CASREGTALITEAFF. The DNA of the CDR3 is TGCGCCAGCAGGGAAGGGACAGCTTTGATCACTGAAGCTTTCTTT. The rearrangement joins TRBV5-1 to TRBJ1-1, with 7 bases identical to TRBD1. Germline V CDR1 and CDR2: SGHRS, YFSETQ. The CDR3 sequence is 15 residues long. Trimming at V came to 5 bases and at J to 4 bases, leaving 11 bases not matched to a gene.

The V call is TRBV28, the J call TRBJ2-2, with TRBD1 matching over 7 bases. V lost 3 bases and J lost 5; bases outside the gene matches: 6. Germline CDR1 MDHEN, CDR2 SYDVKM. The CDR3 consists of 15 residues. The CDR3 coding sequence is TGTGCCAGCAGTTTGGGACCGGGACAGACCGGGGAGCTGTTTTTT. It codes for CASSLGPGQTGELFF.

The rearrangement joins TRBV4-1 to TRBJ2-6; TRBD1 aligns across 11 bases. This CDR3 has 19 amino acids. The germline V gene has CDR1 MGHRA and CDR2 YSYEKL. V gave up 4 bases and J gave up 0 bases; unmatched junction bases: 8. The CDR3 here is CASSRGTGGTTSGANVLTF. The CDR3 DNA reads as TGCGCCAGCAGCCGAGGGACAGGGGGTACCACCTCTGGGGCCAACGTCCTGACTTTC.

The rearrangement joins TRBV5-1 to TRBJ1-4, with D unresolved. V lost 3 bases to trimming and J lost 5 bases, with 11 bases between them. This CDR3 comprises 14 residues. CDR1 and CDR2 from the germline V gene are SGHRS and YFSETQ. In DNA, the CDR3 is TGCGCCAGCAGCTCAGGTCTCCAGAATGAAAAACTGTTTTTT. Translation: CASSSGLQNEKLFF.

This clonotype showed up many times. J is TRBJ2-1 and V is TRBV7-2; 7 bases map to TRBD1. Per germline, CDR1 SGHTA and CDR2 FQGNSA. V lost 5 bases and J lost 0; bases outside the gene matches: 7. The CDR3 loop spans 16 amino acids. CDR3 bases: TGTGCCAGCAGCCCCCTCCGGGACAGCTCCTACAATGAGCAGTTCTTC. This codes for CASSPLRDSSYNEQFF.

The count of this clonotype is one. The CDR3 nucleotides read TGTGCCAGCAGCCTATCCTACAGGGGGCAACGCACTGAAGCTTTCTTT. Encoded protein: CASSLSYRGQRTEAFF. The V call is TRBV12-3 or TRBV12-4, the J call TRBJ1-1; 9 bases are a match to TRBD1. The CDR3 has 16 residues. Trimming at V came to 6 bases and at J to 4 bases, leaving 12 bases not matched to a gene.

The chain recombines TRBV5-6 with TRBJ1-2; no clear D gene. Per germline, CDR1 SGHDT and CDR2 YYEEEE. The CDR3 is 15 amino acids. Trimming pared 1 base from V and 0 bases from J, leaving 10 bases between. CDR3: CASSLFPGANYGYTF. The CDR3 bases are TGTGCCAGCAGCTTGTTCCCGGGTGCTAACTATGGCTACACCTTC.

CDR3 protein: CASSPIPGSSGNTIYF. In DNA, the CDR3 is TGTGCCAGCAGCCCAATCCCAGGCAGCTCTGGAAACACCATATATTTT. The rearrangement joins TRBV11-2 to TRBJ1-3; D unresolved. CDR3 length equals 16 residues. Germline values: CDR1 SGHAT, CDR2 FQNNGV. Trimming left V 5 bases short and J 0 bases short, with 14 bases between.

This clonotype was detected only a few times. The rearrangement joins TRBV12-3 or TRBV12-4 to TRBJ1-2; D is uncertain. V was shortened by 4 bases and J by 8 bases, with 17 bases between the two germline ends. The CDR3 has 14 amino acids. CDR3 protein: CASSSTPVGGGYTF. The CDR3 nucleotides read TGTGCCAGCAGTTCCACGCCCGTAGGTGGAGGCTACACCTTC.

This clonotype came up a few times. The chain joins TRBV3-1 to TRBJ1-1, with D unresolved. The V and J ends lost 1 base and 1 base respectively, with 16 bases between them. The germline V gene encodes CDR1 LGHDT and CDR2 YNNKEL (reference sequence). This CDR3 spans 17 amino acids. Written as DNA, the CDR3 is TGTGCCAGCAGCCAAGGGGGTTCGTTCCTGGCGAACACTGAAGCTTTCTTT. This sequence encodes CASSQGGSFLANTEAFF.

The chain carries TRBV11-2 and TRBJ2-1, with unresolved D. This CDR3 spans 15 amino acids. Trimming cost V 6 bases and J 12 bases, with 24 bases left between them. CDR1 is SGHAT, CDR2 FQNNGV, per germline. As DNA, the CDR3 is TGTGCCAGCAGTCCTCGACCCCAGGTGGACGAAGGGCAGTTCTTC. Translating it yields CASSPRPQVDEGQFF.

The chain carries TRBV7-8 and TRBJ2-1; maybe TRBD2 (6 bases). The V and J ends lost 5 bases and 6 bases respectively, with 20 bases between them. CDR1 is SGHVS, CDR2 FQNEAQ, per germline. The CDR3 contains 16 residues. The CDR3 nucleotides are TGTGCCAGCAGCCGAATCCGGGACTCGAGCGCCAATGAGCAGTTCTTC. It specifies CASSRIRDSSANEQFF.

The chain employs TRBV15 and TRBJ1-6; 7 bases fit TRBD1. This CDR3 comprises 15 residues. Germline CDR1 reads LNHNV; CDR2 reads YYDKDF (reference sequence). V gave up 1 base and J gave up 6 bases; unmatched junction bases: 3. DNA for the CDR3: TGTGCCACCAGCAGAGCGTCAGGGGGTAATTCACCCCTCCACTTT. It is translated as CATSRASGGNSPLHF.

For the CDR3, the DNA is TGTGCCAGCAGTTCCCCGACAGGACTCAATCAGCCCCAGCATTTT. It is translated as CASSSPTGLNQPQHF. This chain links TRBV28 with TRBJ1-5; a weak D match, TRBD1 (6 bases). Per germline, CDR1 MDHEN and CDR2 SYDVKM. The length of the CDR3 is 15 residues. Between the trimmed V and J ends, which lost 4 bases and 3 bases, there was a span of 13 bases.

At least ten counts were recorded for this clonotype. The rearrangement joins TRBV18 to TRBJ1-1, with D hard to call. The ends were cut back, 2 bases at V and 0 bases at J, with 4 bases in the middle. The CDR3 extends over 13 amino acids. The germline CDR1 and CDR2 sequences are KGHSH and LQKENI. CDR3 in amino acids: CASSPGMNTEAFF. The CDR3 DNA reads TGTGCCAGCTCACCAGGGATGAACACTGAAGCTTTCTTT.

This clonotype was picked up a small number of times. The V and J genes are TRBV4-3 and TRBJ2-2; D not resolved. CDR3 length equals 12 residues. The V end was cut by 3 bases, the J end by 6 bases, with 5 bases between. Germline CDR1 reads LGHNA; CDR2 reads YSLEER. CDR3 in amino acids: CASSHAAGELFF. The CDR3 bases are TGCGCCAGCAGCCACGCGGCCGGGGAGCTGTTTTTT.

This clonotype was counted between two and nine times. The rearrangement joins TRBV6-6 to TRBJ2-2; perhaps TRBD1 as D (5 bases). Trimming pared 0 bases from V and 6 bases from J, leaving 23 bases between. There are 19 residues in the CDR3. Germline CDR1 reads MNHNY; CDR2 reads SVGAGI (reference sequence). The CDR3 DNA is TGTGCCAGCAGTTACTCGAGTACGTTGAGCCCGAAAGGGGCCGGGGAGCTGTTTTTT. It is translated as CASSYSSTLSPKGAGELFF.